Given below is one TCR beta chain in context. Antigen: not known. The record originates from a study of cytotoxic CD8 clonotypes in ibrutinib-treated CLL. Study information: Across samples, productive templates numbered approximately 250,000 and productive rearrangements reached 94,082 on average. Study results and limitations: Private clonotypes, not public ones, expanded at ibrutinib response. A difference in sampling times existed between sustained-remission and progressing patients.

Germline V lookup: CDR1 MNHEY, CDR2 SMNVEV (reference sequence). This CDR3 region has 13 residues. V was pared by 0 bases and J by 4 bases, with 6 bases between. Method: immunoSEQ multiplex PCR; TCRdb's copy keeps in-frame clones and lacks some. The sample records fewer than 400,000 clones, over 60% being singletons. Material: PBMCs, obtained after 36 months of ibrutinib treatment. This sequence joins TRBV27 and TRBJ2-5, with D uncertain. This TCR was sampled from a human donor with chronic lymphocytic leukemia. The CDR3 nucleotides read TGTGCCAGCAGTTTATCTCTAGTAGAGACCCAGTACTTC. This encodes CASSLSLVETQYF.